This TCR beta chain stems from a study of blood T cell repertoires in COVID-19. This CDR3 has 17 residues. Germline V gene sequence: CDR1 SEHNR, CDR2 FQNEAQ (reference sequence). V lost 4 bases, J lost 0 bases, and 6 bases stayed unmatched. The authors' processing: Reference gene primer amplification gave nucleated cell count estimates. Sequenced by immunoSEQ multiplex PCR; TCRdb stores in-frame clones only, minus some. V and J calls and clone size are given by that table; D and trimming were obtained from the DNA. The table has hundreds of thousands of clones, more than 60% seen once. The J gene is TRBJ1-6, the V gene TRBV7-9, with 7 positions matching TRBD1. This receptor was taken from a woman in her 40s with active or convalescent COVID-19. Sequencing used peripheral blood. The CDR3 region has the DNA TGTGCCAGCAGCTCCCGGGACAGCAGCTCCTATAATTCACCCCTCCACTTT. The encoded protein is CASSSRDSSSYNSPLHF. The full variable domain, its missing parts supplied by reference TRBV7-9 and TRBJ1-6, is DTGVSQNPRHKITKRGQNVTFRCDPISEHNRLYWYRQTLGQGPEFLTYFQNEAQLEKSRLLSDRFSAERPKGSFSTLEIQRTEQGDSAMYLCASSSRDSSSYNSPLHFGNGTRLTVT.